Listed here are 28 T cell receptor beta chains from one sample, sequenced in a study of identical twins. One entry per CDR3 protein results from TCRdb running MiXCR on the 5' RACE reads. The profile covers around 550,000 distinct CDR3 sequences, with 15% appearing a single time and roughly 0.42% taken by the ten largest. Separately, the same data were catalogued under a study of yellow fever vaccine responses in identical twins.

Sequencing input: CD4+ T cells sorted from blood. The receptors originated from a woman younger than 30 in good health.

The chain joins TRBV28 to TRBJ2-3; no reliable D call. CDR1 and CDR2 (germline): MDHEN, SYDVKM. The germline V and J ends were trimmed by 1 base and 0 bases, with 2 bases remaining between them. This CDR3 comprises 13 residues. The CDR3 sequence: CASSLYSTDTQYF. CDR3 coding DNA: TGTGCCAGCAGTTTATATAGCACAGATACGCAGTATTTT.

This chain links TRBV2 with TRBJ2-7, with D possibly TRBD1 on 6 matching bases. CDR3 length equals 13 residues. Germline V CDR1 and CDR2: SNHLY, FYNNEI. Trimming stripped 10 bases from V and 3 bases from J, with 16 bases between. The CDR3 DNA is TGTGCCATCAAGAGACGAGGGGGCTACGAGCAGTACTTC. Residues: CAIKRRGGYEQYF.

This clonotype has more than one count but fewer than ten. The V gene is TRBV12-3 or TRBV12-4, the J gene TRBJ2-7; possible D gene TRBD1, 6 bases. The CDR3 extends over 11 amino acids. Trimming shortened V by 7 bases and J by 6 bases, and 10 bases separated the two germline ends. CDR3 sequence: CASNTGSEQYV. The CDR3 DNA sequence: TGTGCCAGCAACACAGGGAGCGAGCAGTACGTC.

The sample holds a few counts of this clonotype. The rearrangement links TRBV5-1 to TRBJ2-1, with D possibly matching TRBD2 (6 bases). The germline V and J ends were trimmed by 4 bases and 5 bases, with 13 bases remaining between them. The CDR3 has 14 amino acids. The germline V gene has CDR1 SGHRS and CDR2 YFSETQ. CDR3 DNA sequence: TGCGCCAGCAGCCCCGGGACTGTAAACAATGAGCAGTTCTTC. The encoded protein is CASSPGTVNNEQFF.

V is TRBV7-9 and J is TRBJ2-3; D is perhaps TRBD1 or TRBD2 (5 bases each). Between the trimmed V and J ends, which lost 4 bases and 7 bases, there was a span of 9 bases. The CDR3 extends over 12 amino acids. Germline CDR1 reads SEHNR; CDR2 reads FQNEAQ (reference sequence). CDR3 loop: CASSSGTYTQYF. The CDR3 DNA reads TGTGCCAGCAGCTCCGGGACCTATACGCAGTATTTT.

The table lists this clonotype with a few counts. The chain is built from TRBV6-1 and TRBJ2-3; TRBD2 is a possible D gene (6 bases). Germline V lookup: CDR1 MNHNS, CDR2 SASEGT. The V end lost 6 bases, the J end lost 0 bases, and 16 bases lay between the germline ends. The CDR3 covers 16 residues. The CDR3 region is CASRVRTIPSTDTQYF. The CDR3 region has the DNA TGTGCCAGCAGAGTACGGACTATCCCTAGCACAGATACGCAGTATTTT.

This clonotype turned up a few times. This chain uses TRBV20-1 with TRBJ2-3; possibly TRBD1 for D (6 bases). Deletions cut 3 bases from V and 4 bases from J, with 11 bases between. There are 13 residues in the CDR3. CDR1 is DFQATT and CDR2 is SNEGSKA in the germline V gene (reference sequence). The CDR3 protein is CSASLGAADTQYF. CDR3 nucleotide sequence: TGCAGTGCTAGTCTGGGGGCAGCAGATACGCAGTATTTT.

This clonotype was recorded a few times. This chain joins TRBV5-1 and TRBJ2-2; tentative D call: TRBD2 (5 bases). CDR1 SGHRS and CDR2 YFSETQ come from the germline V gene. V was pared by 3 bases and J by 0 bases, with 12 bases between. This CDR3 contains 16 residues. CDR3 coding DNA: TGCGCCAGCAGCTCGTCCCAGCGGACGAACACCGGGGAGCTGTTTTTT. Residues: CASSSSQRTNTGELFF.

The V and J genes are TRBV6-1 and TRBJ2-3; D tentatively reads TRBD1 or TRBD2 (5 bases each). V lost 8 bases to trimming and J lost 0 bases, with 12 bases between them. Germline V lookup: CDR1 MNHNS, CDR2 SASEGT. CDR3 length equals 14 residues. The CDR3 DNA sequence: TGTGCCAGCCGCTCCCGGGACAGCACAGATACGCAGTATTTT. It yields the protein CASRSRDSTDTQYF.

This chain uses TRBV18 with TRBJ2-1; D is unclear. CDR1 is KGHSH and CDR2 is LQKENI in the germline V gene. The CDR3 runs 15 residues. Trimming took off 5 bases at V and 4 bases at J, with 15 bases between the two ends. CDR3 sequence (DNA): TGTGCCAGCTCATCAGCTGACATAAGTTACAATGAGCAGTTCTTC. This encodes CASSSADISYNEQFF.

The V gene is TRBV11-2, the J gene TRBJ2-1; 9 bases line up with TRBD2. Germline V lookup: CDR1 SGHAT, CDR2 FQNNGV. This CDR3 comprises 15 residues. V dropped 5 bases and J dropped 6; count of bases not matched to a gene: 8. CDR3 sequence reads: CASSLAGFAGNEQFF. CDR3 in DNA: TGTGCCAGCAGCCTAGCGGGGTTCGCGGGCAATGAGCAGTTCTTC.

The V and J genes are TRBV6-2 or TRBV6-3 and TRBJ1-2; D is ambiguous. Per germline, CDR1 MNHEY and CDR2 SVGEGT. The CDR3 length is 15 residues. V was pared by 6 bases and J by 4 bases, with 18 bases between. CDR3 loop: CASSLWGEEFYGYTF. Written as DNA, the CDR3 is TGTGCCAGCAGCCTATGGGGTGAAGAGTTCTATGGCTACACCTTC.

The rearrangement links TRBV7-6 to TRBJ2-7; D is possibly TRBD2 (6 bases). The germline CDR1 and CDR2 sequences are SGHVS and FNYEAQ. CDR3 length: 13 residues. V was clipped by 5 bases and J by 3 bases, with 11 bases between them. CDR3 coding DNA: TGTGCCAGCAGCCCCTCGGGGGTCTACGAGCAGTACTTC. Translation gives CASSPSGVYEQYF.

This chain uses TRBV5-1 with TRBJ2-1, with D hard to call. The CDR3 extends over 12 amino acids. Between the trimmed V and J ends, which lost 0 bases and 8 bases, there was a span of 6 bases. Germline lookup yields CDR1 SGHRS and CDR2 YFSETQ. The DNA for the CDR3 is TGCGCCAGCAGCTTGGCGACCCATGAGCAGTTCTTC. Translating it yields CASSLATHEQFF.

The chain couples TRBV6-5 to TRBJ2-7; 8 nucleotides align to TRBD2. Looked up from germline, CDR1 is MNHEY and CDR2 is SVGAGI. V lost 4 bases and J lost 6; bases outside the gene matches: 8. The CDR3 length is 14 residues. CDR3 region: CASSWTGGPFEQYF. In DNA, the CDR3 is TGTGCCAGCAGTTGGACGGGAGGGCCTTTCGAGCAGTACTTC.

The rearrangement joins TRBV6-1 to TRBJ2-7, with D tentatively TRBD1 (5 bases). V lost 5 bases and J lost 4, with 18 bases in between. This CDR3 is built from 15 residues. Germline CDR1 MNHNS, CDR2 SASEGT. CDR3 sequence reads: CASSTRNRQGYEQYF. DNA of the CDR3: TGTGCCAGCAGTACCAGAAATAGGCAGGGTTACGAGCAGTACTTC.

This chain joins TRBV27 and TRBJ2-7; 15 bases fit TRBD2. CDR3 length equals 16 residues. The germline CDR1 and CDR2 sequences are MNHEY and SMNVEV (reference sequence). Trimming took 9 bases from V and 3 from J; bases not matched to a gene: 9. CDR3 protein: CARTGTSGRWGYEQYF. CDR3 DNA sequence: TGTGCCAGGACGGGGACTAGCGGGAGGTGGGGCTACGAGCAGTACTTC.

The rearrangement joins TRBV19 to TRBJ2-2; D is perhaps TRBD1 (6 bases). The CDR3 covers 15 residues. The V gene's germline CDR1 is LNHDA and CDR2 SQIVND (reference sequence). The V gene lost 5 bases and the J gene lost 2 bases, with 12 bases spanning the gap. The CDR3 is CASSPRDTNTGELFF. As DNA, the CDR3 is TGTGCCAGTAGTCCCCGGGACACAAACACCGGGGAGCTGTTTTTT.

In this sample, this clonotype turned up a few times. The genes are TRBV27 and TRBJ2-3; D could derive from TRBD1 or TRBD2 (5 bases each). Germline V CDR1 and CDR2: MNHEY, SMNVEV (reference sequence). Trimming took off 2 bases at V and 0 bases at J, with 9 bases between the two ends. This CDR3 has 15 amino acids. CDR3 DNA: TGTGCCAGCAGTTTAGGCTGGGGGAGCACAGATACGCAGTATTTT. It is translated as CASSLGWGSTDTQYF.

V usage is TRBV6-1 and J usage is TRBJ1-4, with D maybe TRBD1 (6 bases). The CDR3 has 15 residues. CDR1 and CDR2 (germline): MNHNS, SASEGT. The V gene lost 8 bases and the J gene lost 0 bases, with 13 bases spanning the gap. Here the CDR3 DNA reads TGTGCCAGCTGCATAACAGGGACAACTAATGAAAAACTGTTTTTT. Protein product: CASCITGTTNEKLFF.

This clonotype was detected a few times. The rearrangement links TRBV18 to TRBJ2-7; TRBD1 agrees at 10 bases. Trimming removed 6 bases from V and 2 bases from J; junction bases left unmatched: 10. Germline values: CDR1 KGHSH, CDR2 LQKENI. The CDR3 contains 16 residues. The CDR3 sequence: CASSPGTGEGAYEQYF. CDR3 in DNA: TGTGCCAGCTCCCCCGGGACAGGGGAAGGTGCCTACGAGCAGTACTTC. The variable domain in full, completed from reference TRBV18 and TRBJ2-7, reads NAGVMQNPRHLVRRRGQEARLRCSPMKGHSHVYWYRQLPEEGLKFMVYLQKENIIDESGMPKERFSAEFPKEGPSILRIQQVVRGDSAAYFCASSPGTGEGAYEQYFGPGTRLTVT.

This clonotype occurred a few times. This chain links TRBV7-2 with TRBJ1-6; TRBD1 matches 10 bases. Looked up from germline, CDR1 is SGHTA and CDR2 is FQGNSA. The CDR3 has 14 residues. V lost 7 bases and J lost 10; bases outside the gene matches: 7. CDR3 amino acids: CASTRDRGGSPLHF. The CDR3 DNA reads TGTGCCAGCACCCGGGACAGGGGAGGATCACCCCTCCACTTT.

This clonotype was seen a few times. The rearrangement uses TRBV29-1 and TRBJ1-2, with 8 bases lining up with TRBD1. Germline assignment: CDR1 SQVTM and CDR2 ANQGSEA. CDR3 size: 15 residues. With 3 bases clipped from V and 4 bases from J, the junction kept 10 bases outside the gene matches. This chain's CDR3 is CSVDPTGDRSYGYTF. For the CDR3, the DNA is TGCAGCGTTGACCCCACGGGGGACAGGAGCTATGGCTACACCTTC.

This clonotype was seen a few times. The rearrangement links TRBV7-3 to TRBJ1-3; D remains ambiguous. With 5 bases removed from V and 1 base from J, the gap between germline ends came to 24 bases. CDR3 length equals 19 residues. Germline V gives CDR1 SGHTA, CDR2 FQGTGA. Here the CDR3 reads CASSRNSWRFGLSGNTIYF. CDR3 nucleotide sequence: TGTGCCAGCAGCCGAAACTCCTGGAGGTTTGGTTTGTCTGGAAACACCATATATTTT.

This chain links TRBV7-9 with TRBJ2-1; 9 bases line up with TRBD2. CDR3 length equals 16 residues. After removal of 7 bases from V and 3 bases from J, the junction contained 10 bases not matched to a gene. From germline, CDR1 is SEHNR and CDR2 FQNEAQ (reference sequence). CDR3 residues: CASNWGSGRLYNEQFF. In DNA, the CDR3 is TGTGCCAGCAATTGGGGGAGCGGGAGGCTCTACAATGAGCAGTTCTTC.

For the CDR3, the DNA is TGTGCCAGCAGTCCCCGGACAGGGATGAGAACCGGGGAGCTGTTTTTT. It codes for CASSPRTGMRTGELFF. The gene calls are TRBV6-1 and TRBJ2-2; 8 bases line up with TRBD1. This CDR3 has 16 residues. Unmatched junction bases numbered 10, after V lost 5 bases and J lost 5 bases. Germline CDR1 is MNHNS and CDR2 is SASEGT.

This clonotype was detected many times. The chain carries TRBV3-1 and TRBJ2-5; D may match TRBD1 or TRBD2 (6 bases each). CDR1 is LGHDT and CDR2 is YNNKEL in the germline V gene (reference sequence). V lost 1 base and J 4 bases, leaving 16 bases between the germline ends. CDR3 length: 16 amino acids. The CDR3 DNA reads as TGTGCCAGCAGCCAAGGGGCCACGGGGGCACCAGAGACCCAGTACTTC. Translation gives CASSQGATGAPETQYF.

The chain joins TRBV29-1 to TRBJ1-1, with 9 bases matching TRBD1. CDR1 and CDR2 (germline): SQVTM, ANQGSEA. This CDR3 is 13 amino acids long. V was pared by 7 bases and J by 6 bases, with 9 bases of the junction left unmatched. The DNA of the CDR3 is TGCAGCGCCCCGGGACAGGGATCGGCTGAAGCTTTCTTT. This encodes CSAPGQGSAEAFF.